What follows describes a single T cell receptor (beta chain). Its antigen is not known. The data were taken from a study of PD-1 blockade in classical Hodgkin lymphoma. Whole-study context: Nivolumab was administered to patients intravenously at 3 mg/kg every 2 weeks.

This CDR3 is built from 14 residues. Per the germline V gene, CDR1 is MGHDK and CDR2 is SYGVNS. The germline V and J ends were trimmed by 6 bases and 3 bases, with 14 bases remaining between them. Patients all relapsed after autologous stem cell transplantation, and there was variation in brentuximab vedotin exposure. Measured with immunoSEQ multiplex PCR; TCRdb has only the in-frame clones, and not every one. The table lists tens of thousands of clones, 85% to 90% of them singletons. Study-wide findings and caveats: The causes of the repertoire differences, possibly disease activity or prior therapy, remain undefined. At baseline, newly diagnosed patients reportedly showed less TCR diversity than healthy donors. For complete responders, baseline diversity was comparable to that of newly diagnosed patients.

The rearrangement joins TRBV25-1 to TRBJ1-1; a weak D match, TRBD1 (6 bases). The source of this sequence is a human donor with classical Hodgkin lymphoma. This specimen was peripheral blood mononuclear cells (PBMCs), taken at baseline. CDR3 nucleotide sequence: TGTGCCAGCAGACCACAGGGCTTGTACACTGAAGCTTTCTTT. This gives the protein CASRPQGLYTEAFF.